These 23 T cell receptor beta chains were sequenced from one sample in a study of blood T cell repertoires in COVID-19. Profiling relied on immunoSEQ multiplex PCR, and the TCRdb table lists in-frame clones only, not all of them. Seen here are almost 250,000 clones, more than 85% observed once, and the top ten hold about 1.5%. Input material: PBMCs or T cells enriched from blood (not recorded which). The receptors were sampled from a woman between 50 and 59 years old who had recovered from COVID-19.

The chain recombines TRBV10-3 with TRBJ1-4; 8 bases align to TRBD1. The CDR3 has 14 amino acids. Germline CDR1 reads ENHRY; CDR2 reads SYGVKD. V was pared by 6 bases and J by 7 bases, with 7 bases of the junction left unmatched. The CDR3 here is CAISPRTGREKLFF. DNA of the CDR3: TGTGCCATCAGCCCCAGGACAGGGCGTGAAAAACTGTTTTTT.

The genes are TRBV7-2 and TRBJ2-5, with a weak D call TRBD1 (6 bases). From germline, CDR1 is SGHTA and CDR2 FQGNSA. Trimming shortened V by 2 bases and J by 5 bases, and 15 bases separated the two germline ends. The CDR3 length is 15 residues. The CDR3 is CASSLFAGDRETQYF. In nucleotides, the CDR3 is TGTGCCAGCAGCTTATTTGCAGGGGATCGGGAGACCCAGTACTTC.

This chain joins TRBV28 and TRBJ1-1; 9 bases are shared with TRBD1. Germline lookup yields CDR1 MDHEN and CDR2 SYDVKM. J was trimmed by 12 bases and V by 6 bases; bases with no gene match: 11. The CDR3 covers 13 residues. The CDR3 DNA sequence: TGTGCCAGCAGCCTGGACAGGGGAGAATCGACTTTCTTT. It is translated as CASSLDRGESTFF.

V is TRBV27 and J is TRBJ1-5, with TRBD1 matching 7 bases. V was clipped by 6 bases and J by 5 bases; unmatched bases: 4. Germline V gene data show CDR1 as MNHEY and CDR2 as SMNVEV (reference sequence). This CDR3 contains 13 residues. The CDR3 is CASSETGYQPQHF. CDR3 coding DNA: TGTGCCAGCAGCGAGACAGGGTATCAGCCCCAGCATTTT.

V is TRBV7-2 and J is TRBJ2-1; TRBD2 matches at 10 bases. With 5 bases clipped from V and 12 bases from J, the junction kept 7 bases outside the gene matches. Germline assignment: CDR1 SGHTA and CDR2 FQGNSA. The CDR3 is made up of 13 amino acids. CDR3 sequence (DNA): TGTGCCAGCAGCCCCCAATTAGCGGGAGGGCAGTTCTTC. It encodes CASSPQLAGGQFF.

In DNA, the CDR3 is TGTGCCAGCTCACACATCGGGCAGGGATGGATTCAAGAGACCCAGTACTTC. Residues: CASSHIGQGWIQETQYF. The chain has TRBV18 and TRBJ2-5, with D possibly being TRBD1 (5 bases). V was clipped by 4 bases and J by 2 bases, with 20 bases between them. The CDR3 is 17 residues long. Germline CDR1 KGHSH, CDR2 LQKENI.

This clone was observed once. This chain links TRBV7-9 with TRBJ2-1, with D possibly matching TRBD2 (5 bases). Germline V CDR1 and CDR2: SEHNR, FQNEAQ (reference sequence). V was pared by 5 bases and J by 8 bases, with 10 bases between. This CDR3 has 12 residues. The CDR3 spells CASSRRFDEQFF. CDR3 DNA: TGTGCCAGCAGCCGGAGGTTCGATGAGCAGTTCTTC.

This rearrangement joins TRBV6-5 to TRBJ2-7; a weak D match, TRBD1 (6 bases). From germline, CDR1 is MNHEY and CDR2 SVGAGI. V was clipped by 5 bases and J by 2 bases, with 13 bases between them. The CDR3 has 14 amino acids. Here the CDR3 reads CASSTNRAAYEQYF. CDR3 nucleotides: TGTGCCAGCAGTACCAACAGGGCCGCCTACGAGCAGTACTTC.

DNA of the CDR3: TGTGCCATCAGTGGGTTGGCTAGCGGGAGTGTTTCAGATACGCAGTATTTT. Translating it yields CAISGLASGSVSDTQYF. This sequence joins TRBV10-3 and TRBJ2-3, with 10 bases that match TRBD2. In germline, CDR1 is ENHRY, CDR2 SYGVKD. This CDR3 has 17 residues. The J segment lost 4 bases and the V segment lost 4 bases, leaving 11 bases of the junction unmatched.

This clone turned up a few times. The chain recombines TRBV10-3 with TRBJ2-5, with TRBD1 matching 7 bases. This CDR3 is 14 amino acids long. The germline CDR1 and CDR2 sequences are ENHRY and SYGVKD. V was pared by 10 bases and J by 4 bases, with 12 bases of the junction left unmatched. The chain's CDR3 is CATLDRESTETQYF. The CDR3 DNA follows: TGTGCCACCTTAGACAGGGAGTCTACAGAGACCCAGTACTTC.

The chain combines TRBV5-5 with TRBJ1-3, with D perhaps matching TRBD1 (5 bases). V was cut by 3 bases and J by 1 base, with 8 bases left in between. This CDR3 spans 14 amino acids. Per the germline V gene, CDR1 is SGHKS and CDR2 is YYEKEE (reference sequence). CDR3 amino acids: CASSSGGSGNTIYF. The CDR3 nucleotides read TGTGCCAGCAGCTCGGGGGGTTCTGGAAACACCATATATTTT.

This clone was seen a single time. This sequence joins TRBV3-1 (or the pseudogene TRBV3-2) and TRBJ2-2, with TRBD1 as a possible D gene (6 bases). This CDR3 has 14 residues. V lost 3 bases, J lost 5 bases, and 10 bases lay in between. Germline assignment: CDR1 LGHDT and CDR2 YNNKEL (reference sequence). CDR3 region: CASSQQGGTGELFF. The CDR3 DNA is TGTGCCAGCAGCCAGCAAGGGGGAACCGGGGAGCTGTTTTTT.

The chain's CDR3 is CASSYTGTKSTDTQYF. Written as DNA, the CDR3 is TGCGCCAGCAGCTACACCGGGACTAAGAGCACAGATACGCAGTATTTT. This chain joins TRBV4-1 and TRBJ2-3; 7 nucleotides agree with TRBD2. CDR1 is MGHRA and CDR2 is YSYEKL in the germline V gene. CDR3 length equals 16 residues. Trimming at V came to 5 bases and at J to 0 bases, leaving 8 bases not matched to a gene.

The chain recombines TRBV1 with TRBJ1-5; the table's D call, TRBD1, has no DNA check behind it. TRBV1 has pseudogene status. The CDR3 totals 16 residues. The CDR3 region has the DNA TGCACCAGCAGCCATGTCCGGACATTTTCGCATCAGCCCCAGCATTTT. Residues: CTSSHVRTFSHQPQHF.

The rearrangement links TRBV29-1 to TRBJ1-1; D might be TRBD1 (6 bases). The CDR3 totals 13 residues. Germline assignment: CDR1 SQVTM and CDR2 ANQGSEA. V shed 3 bases and J shed 1 base, with 9 bases lying between them. CDR3 sequence reads: CSVDVQGNTEAFF. CDR3 in DNA: TGCAGCGTTGATGTACAGGGGAACACTGAAGCTTTCTTT.

The chain employs TRBV5-8 and TRBJ2-7; TRBD1 agrees at 8 bases. This CDR3 region has 15 residues. Germline CDR1 reads SGHTS; CDR2 reads YDEGEE. V gave up 3 bases and J gave up 0 bases; unmatched junction bases: 5. The CDR3 here is CASSSGQARSYEQYF. In DNA form, the CDR3 reads TGTGCCAGCAGCTCGGGACAGGCACGCTCCTACGAGCAGTACTTC.

This chain connects TRBV30 to TRBJ1-5; D not certain. The V gene lost 0 bases and the J gene lost 9 bases, with 15 bases spanning the gap. Germline CDR1 is GTSNPN and CDR2 is SVGIG (reference sequence). This CDR3 region has 14 residues. This CDR3 is CAWSVSAATGPQHF. The CDR3 DNA follows: TGTGCCTGGAGTGTATCGGCAGCAACGGGGCCCCAGCATTTT.

J is TRBJ2-1 and V is TRBV30; 10 positions match TRBD2. V lost 2 bases to trimming and J lost 5 bases; unmatched junction nucleotides: 3. The CDR3 runs 14 residues. Germline V CDR1 and CDR2: GTSNPN, SVGIG (reference sequence). CDR3 DNA sequence: TGTGCCTGGAGTATCCTAGCGGGAGACAATGAGCAGTTCTTC. Translating gives CAWSILAGDNEQFF.

This rearrangement joins TRBV5-1 to TRBJ1-5, with TRBD1 as a possible D gene (5 bases). Germline CDR1 is SGHRS and CDR2 is YFSETQ. V was cut by 3 bases and J by 6 bases, with 13 bases left in between. The CDR3 contains 14 residues. CDR3 in amino acids: CASSWGPTVQPQHF. The CDR3, as DNA: TGCGCCAGCAGCTGGGGTCCGACAGTTCAGCCCCAGCATTTT.

The chain carries TRBV2 and TRBJ1-2, with 10 bases identical to TRBD1. V was clipped by 6 bases and J by 7 bases; unmatched bases: 5. The CDR3 is 13 amino acids. Per the germline V gene, CDR1 is SNHLY and CDR2 is FYNNEI. CDR3 protein: CASRIRDRGGYTF. The CDR3 DNA follows: TGTGCCAGCAGAATCCGGGACAGGGGTGGCTACACCTTC.

This rearrangement joins TRBV7-2 to TRBJ2-1, with D perhaps matching TRBD2 (7 bases). From germline, CDR1 is SGHTA and CDR2 FQGNSA. The CDR3 consists of 14 residues. Between the trimmed V and J ends, which lost 5 bases and 5 bases, there was a span of 13 bases. The CDR3 DNA sequence: TGTGCCAGCAGCCGGGGGAGGGGGGACAATGAGCAGTTCTTC. This translates into CASSRGRGDNEQFF.

This clone was recorded a few times. The V and J genes are TRBV30 and TRBJ1-4; TRBD1 matches 9 bases. V dropped 5 bases and J dropped 8; count of bases not matched to a gene: 6. Looked up from germline, CDR1 is GTSNPN and CDR2 is SVGIG (reference sequence). The CDR3 runs to 13 residues. CDR3 bases: TGTGCCTGGGCGGACAGGGGCGGAGAAAAACTGTTTTTT. Amino acids: CAWADRGGEKLFF.

The chain carries TRBV27 and TRBJ2-1, with 12 bases aligning to TRBD2. V lost 4 bases and J lost 0; bases outside the gene matches: 10. CDR1 and CDR2 from the germline V gene are MNHEY and SMNVEV (reference sequence). The CDR3 loop spans 19 amino acids. The CDR3 is CASSSGTSGRRFSYNEQFF. The CDR3 DNA is TGTGCCAGCAGTTCCGGGACTAGCGGGCGACGCTTCTCCTACAATGAGCAGTTCTTC.